This T cell receptor (beta chain) was captured by sequencing in a study of blood T cell repertoires in COVID-19. Sequenced by immunoSEQ multiplex PCR; TCRdb stores in-frame clones only, minus some. The table records 250,000 or so clones, approximately 83% of them present only once. The CDR3 is 18 residues long. Sequencing was carried out using PBMCs or T cells enriched from blood (not recorded which). The TCR was taken from a man aged 45-65 years who had recovered from COVID-19. The rearrangement uses TRBV21-1 and TRBJ2-7; the D call of TRBD1 is as the table states it, not checked on the DNA. TRBV21-1 is a documented pseudogene. DNA of the CDR3: TGTGCCAGCAGCAAAGTAGGGGGTGGACGCGCCTCCACTTACGAGCAGTACTTC. Translated: CASSKVGGGRASTYEQYF.